This TCR beta chain was found in a study of PD-L1 blockade in urothelial cancer. Study overall: Analyses used blood from 3 weeks (second dose) and 6 weeks after treatment start. Reported median T cell count for blood samples was around 140,000.

The diagnosis in patients was locally advanced or metastatic urothelial carcinoma. The table came from immunoSEQ multiplex PCR; TCRdb's copy has only in-frame clones and leaves some out. The sample consists of 50,000 to 60,000 clones, about 82% of them appearing once. As regards this clone: As yet, its antigen is unknown.

The CDR3 extends over 16 amino acids. Germline CDR1 SGHRS, CDR2 YFSETQ. With 0 bases removed from V and 6 bases from J, the gap between germline ends came to 16 bases. Whole-study findings and limits: When measured at 3 weeks, tumor-associated blood clones expanded more in durable-benefit patients.

Sequences were derived from PBMCs, sampled around atezolizumab (anti-PD-L1) treatment. The receptor was isolated from a man over 45 with urothelial cancer. The chain links TRBV5-1 to TRBJ2-1; maybe TRBD2 (6 bases). The CDR3 is CASSLAPASVPNEQFF. The CDR3 bases are TGCGCCAGCAGCTTGGCCCCGGCTAGCGTTCCCAATGAGCAGTTCTTC.